Below are 26 T cell receptor beta chains sequenced from a single sample in a study of blood T cells in healthy people across ages. A second about 7 to 12 cycle PCR used barcoded and J-beta primers. TCRdb used MiXCR to reprocess the 5' RACE reads, holding one entry per CDR3 protein. The profile shows 1,800,000 or so distinct CDR3 sequences, 35% to 50% of them singletons. Sequencing was done on a sample of blood. The receptor set was obtained from a human donor in good health.

As regards this clonotype: One end of the junction is discordant with germline, which a read error may explain. The chain couples TRBV5-6 to TRBJ2-7; D might be TRBD1 (5 bases). Germline loops: CDR1 SGHDT, CDR2 YYEEEE. The CDR3 has 14 amino acids. Written as DNA, the CDR3 is TGTGCCAACAGCTTGGTTGTAGGGGTCAATGAGCAGTACTTC. Translated, it gives CANSLVVGVNEQYF.

The gene calls are TRBV2 and TRBJ1-6; TRBD1 aligns across 8 bases. Germline V lookup: CDR1 SNHLY, CDR2 FYNNEI. Losses at the gene ends were 6 bases for V and 10 bases for J; bases not matched to a gene: 14. This CDR3 contains 16 residues. The CDR3 loop reads CASRGIGDRLLSPLHF. The CDR3 coding sequence is TGTGCCAGCAGAGGAATTGGGGACAGGTTATTATCACCCCTCCACTTT.

This clonotype came up a few times. The chain joins TRBV6-1 to TRBJ2-7; a weak D match, TRBD1 (5 bases). The V gene's germline CDR1 is MNHNS and CDR2 SASEGT. With 5 bases removed from V and 3 bases from J, the gap between germline ends came to 11 bases. CDR3 length: 13 amino acids. This CDR3 reads CASSLTDNYEQYF. CDR3 bases: TGTGCCAGCAGTCTAACGGACAACTACGAGCAGTACTTC.

The chain carries TRBV28 and TRBJ2-1, with D unclear. The CDR3 spans 19 residues. Trimming pared 7 bases from V and 4 bases from J, leaving 29 bases between. Germline CDR1 reads MDHEN; CDR2 reads SYDVKM. The CDR3: CASTSPWQASQLAYNEQFF. CDR3 in DNA: TGTGCCAGCACCTCCCCCTGGCAGGCTTCCCAATTGGCATACAATGAGCAGTTCTTC.

This chain joins TRBV28 and TRBJ2-3; 10 nucleotides align to TRBD2. CDR3 length equals 16 residues. CDR1 and CDR2 (germline): MDHEN, SYDVKM. V dropped 6 bases and J dropped 1; count of bases not matched to a gene: 7. The DNA of the CDR3 is TGTGCCAGCAGCTTGATCGGGACTAGCGGCACAGATACGCAGTATTTT. It codes for CASSLIGTSGTDTQYF.

The chain recombines TRBV20-1 with TRBJ2-5, with no clear D. The closer fit of TRBJ2-1 to the DNA end suggests the J call may be wrong. Germline V gives CDR1 DFQATT, CDR2 SNEGSKA (reference sequence). The CDR3 extends over 13 amino acids. The CDR3 DNA follows: TGCAGTGCTAGATTGGTACACCAAGAGACCCAGTTCTTC. Translation gives CSARLVHQETQFF.

This clonotype showed up just a few times. The V and J genes are TRBV7-2 and TRBJ2-7, with a possible D match to TRBD1 (5 bases). Trimming took off 5 bases at V and 3 bases at J, with 14 bases between the two ends. CDR1 is SGHTA, CDR2 FQGNSA, per germline. This CDR3 is 14 amino acids long. The CDR3 sequence: CASSAGMAFYEQYF. The CDR3 bases are TGTGCCAGCAGCGCAGGGATGGCTTTCTACGAGCAGTACTTC.

This clonotype turned up a few times. The chain uses TRBV12-3 or TRBV12-4 and TRBJ2-1; 7 bases are a match to TRBD1. CDR3 length equals 17 residues. Trimming at V came to 2 bases and at J to 7 bases, leaving 14 bases not matched to a gene. In nucleotides, the CDR3 is TGTGCCAGCAGTTTACCATCGACAGGGCGATCGGCGAATGAGCAGTTCTTC. It codes for CASSLPSTGRSANEQFF.

This chain joins TRBV12-3 or TRBV12-4 and TRBJ1-2; TRBD1 aligns across 7 bases. The CDR3 consists of 13 residues. V shed 5 bases and J 7 bases; nucleotides not matched to a gene: 7. DNA of the CDR3: TGTGCCAGCAGTACAACAGGGGAGGTTGGCTACACCTTC. Residues: CASSTTGEVGYTF.

The table lists this clonotype with a few counts. The genes are TRBV20-1 and TRBJ2-3; the D gene is possibly TRBD1 (6 bases). The germline CDR1 and CDR2 sequences are DFQATT and SNEGSKA (reference sequence). This CDR3 is 13 amino acids long. Trimming took off 3 bases at V and 2 bases at J, with 9 bases between the two ends. The CDR3 bases are TGCAGTGCTAGGGACAGTTACACAGATACGCAGTATTTT. It specifies CSARDSYTDTQYF.

This clonotype was found a few times. The chain links TRBV27 to TRBJ1-4, with 9 bases aligning to TRBD1. The CDR3 totals 17 residues. After removal of 4 bases from V and 8 bases from J, the junction contained 14 bases not matched to a gene. Germline V gives CDR1 MNHEY, CDR2 SMNVEV (reference sequence). CDR3 nucleotides: TGTGCCAGCAGTTCCCTCGGCAGGGGACAGGGAAGAGAAAAACTGTTTTTT. This sequence encodes CASSSLGRGQGREKLFF.

The rearrangement links TRBV6-2 or TRBV6-3 to TRBJ2-1, with D hard to call. The CDR3 has 16 amino acids. V was shortened by 6 bases and J by 0 bases, with 15 bases between the two germline ends. Germline V gene lookup returns CDR1 MNHEY and CDR2 SVGEGT. The CDR3: CASSKPDIRSYNEQFF. In nucleotides, the CDR3 is TGTGCCAGCAGCAAACCTGACATCCGCTCCTACAATGAGCAGTTCTTC.

The J gene is TRBJ2-1, the V gene TRBV6-5; D remains ambiguous. V lost 6 bases and J 11 bases, leaving 20 bases between the germline ends. Germline values: CDR1 MNHEY, CDR2 SVGAGI. The CDR3 is 14 amino acids. CDR3 sequence: CASRNSDSHFKQFF. In nucleotides, the CDR3 is TGTGCCAGCAGAAACAGTGACTCGCACTTCAAGCAGTTCTTC.

This sequence joins TRBV5-1 and TRBJ1-4; D is undetermined. The CDR3 is 17 amino acids. Germline values: CDR1 SGHRS, CDR2 YFSETQ. V was cut by 0 bases and J by 0 bases, with 12 bases left in between. Written as DNA, the CDR3 is TGCGCCAGCAGCTTGGGCAGGTTGAACCCAACTAATGAAAAACTGTTTTTT. This translates into CASSLGRLNPTNEKLFF.

This chain joins TRBV28 and TRBJ2-1, with TRBD1 matching over 9 bases. CDR1 is MDHEN and CDR2 is SYDVKM in the germline V gene. The CDR3 consists of 16 residues. Germline trimming cut 5 bases from V and 1 base from J; bases unmatched to any gene: 6. The CDR3 loop reads CASSPDRGPSYNEQFF. The CDR3 DNA follows: TGTGCCAGCAGTCCGGACAGGGGCCCATCCTACAATGAGCAGTTCTTC.

The CDR3 DNA sequence: TGTGCCAGCAGTCGACAGGGCCCGGACACTGAAGCTTTCTTT. Its translation is CASSRQGPDTEAFF. The V call is TRBV6-2 or TRBV6-3, the J call TRBJ1-1, with 7 bases lining up with TRBD1. After removal of 5 bases from V and 3 bases from J, the junction contained 6 bases not matched to a gene. There are 14 residues in the CDR3. CDR1 is MNHEY and CDR2 is SVGEGT in the germline V gene.

This clonotype showed up just a few times. V is TRBV20-1 and J is TRBJ1-1; D is ambiguous. The CDR3 consists of 13 residues. Germline assignment: CDR1 DFQATT and CDR2 SNEGSKA (reference sequence). V was clipped by 0 bases and J by 2 bases, with 7 bases between them. The CDR3 DNA sequence: TGCAGTGCTAGAGACTTAACCAACACTGAAGCTTTCTTT. It yields the protein CSARDLTNTEAFF.

This clonotype was picked up a small number of times. The V gene is TRBV6-5, the J gene TRBJ1-1; 8 bases map to TRBD1. Trimming cost V 8 bases and J 3 bases; bases outside gene matches: 2. Germline lookup yields CDR1 MNHEY and CDR2 SVGAGI. CDR3 length: 12 residues. The DNA for the CDR3 is TGTGCCAGCCGCAGGGGGCACACTGAAGCTTTCTTT. Translation: CASRRGHTEAFF.

As concerns this clonotype: This CDR3 fails to terminate in the conserved phenylalanine or tryptophan, so it likely reflects a read error. This chain joins TRBV25-1 and TRBJ2-3; no clear D gene. Looked up from germline, CDR1 is MGHDK and CDR2 is SYGVNS. Between the trimmed V and J ends, which lost 3 bases and 0 bases, there was a span of 10 bases. The CDR3 spans 15 residues. CDR3 sequence: CASSDLVGSTDTQYL. The CDR3 DNA follows: TGTGCCAGCAGTGATTTGGTGGGGAGCACAGATACGCAGTATTTG.

This clonotype was seen a few times. This chain joins TRBV5-1 and TRBJ2-1; D may be TRBD1 or TRBD2 (6 bases each). CDR3 length equals 14 residues. Trimming took 0 bases from V and 8 from J, leaving 12 bases between them. Per germline, CDR1 SGHRS and CDR2 YFSETQ. The chain's CDR3 is CASSLADRGDEQFF. The DNA for the CDR3 is TGCGCCAGCAGCTTGGCGGATAGGGGGGATGAGCAGTTCTTC.

Ten or more counts support this clonotype. The chain uses TRBV15 and TRBJ2-5; 7 nucleotides agree with TRBD2. The trim removed 1 base at V and 1 base at J, leaving 3 bases unmatched. The CDR3 is 15 amino acids. The germline V gene has CDR1 LNHNV and CDR2 YYDKDF (reference sequence). The CDR3 region has the DNA TGTGCCACCAGCAGAGGGGGACTACCCCAAGAGACCCAGTACTTC. It codes for CATSRGGLPQETQYF.

The chain couples TRBV27 to TRBJ2-5, with D perhaps TRBD1 or TRBD2 (6 bases each). The ends were cut back, 3 bases at V and 4 bases at J, with 15 bases in the middle. This CDR3 contains 15 residues. Per the germline V gene, CDR1 is MNHEY and CDR2 is SMNVEV (reference sequence). For the CDR3, the DNA is TGTGCCAGCAGTTTGGGGGGCGCGTTAAGAGAGACCCAGTACTTC. It yields the protein CASSLGGALRETQYF.

J is TRBJ1-5 and V is TRBV7-9; 9 bases line up with TRBD1. This CDR3 contains 14 residues. The V segment lost 4 bases and the J segment 6 bases; nucleotides outside the gene matches: 4. Germline CDR1 reads SEHNR; CDR2 reads FQNEAQ (reference sequence). The CDR3 loop is CASSSTGGIQPQHF. The CDR3 DNA is TGTGCCAGCAGCTCTACAGGGGGCATTCAGCCCCAGCATTTT.

This clonotype turned up a few times. The genes are TRBV6-2 or TRBV6-3 and TRBJ2-2; D is unclear. Deletions cut 7 bases from V and 3 bases from J, with 9 bases between. The CDR3 is 13 residues long. Germline V gives CDR1 MNHEY, CDR2 SVGEGT. CDR3 bases: TGTGCCAGCATCTTCGAGGACACCGGGGAGCTGTTTTTT. Amino acids: CASIFEDTGELFF.

In its sample, this clonotype was seen many times. Here the CDR3 reads CASSRTGADNEQFF. The DNA for the CDR3 is TGCGCCAGCAGTCGGACAGGGGCGGACAATGAGCAGTTCTTC. This rearrangement joins TRBV4-3 to TRBJ2-1, with 9 bases that match TRBD1. This CDR3 is built from 14 residues. V lost 6 bases to trimming and J lost 5 bases; unmatched junction nucleotides: 5. Germline assignment: CDR1 LGHNA and CDR2 YSLEER.

This chain links TRBV30 with TRBJ1-2; D is unclear. The CDR3 consists of 13 residues. Germline V CDR1 and CDR2: GTSNPN, SVGIG (reference sequence). V lost 6 bases and J lost 0, with 11 bases in between. The CDR3 bases are TGTGCCTGTTATAAGTTGTCTAACTATGGCTACACCTTC. Residues: CACYKLSNYGYTF.